Listed below are T cell receptor beta chains from one sample, sequenced in a study of memory CD4+ T cells and cytomegalovirus serostatus. The repertoire was sequenced with immunoSEQ multiplex PCR; TCRdb's copy has only in-frame clones and lacks some. The sample has over 75,000 clones, about 80% seen once. What was sequenced was memory CD4+ T cells from blood. The receptors here all came from an adult in good health and CMV-seropositive. Both conserved end residues are part of each CDR3. Fields, in order: V gene, clone size, J gene, D gene, CDR3 DNA, CDR3 protein. D genes are given only for firm matches. Rows give clone size only sometimes, using once, few, many, or a class for an expanded clone.

v_gene: TRBV28
abundance: few
j_gene: TRBJ1-5
d_gene: .
CDR3nt: TGTGCCAGCGGGCTAGGGGATCAGCCCCAGCATTTT
CDR3aa: CASGLGDQPQHF

v_gene: TRBV30
abundance: .
j_gene: TRBJ2-3
d_gene: .
CDR3nt: TGTGCCTGGAGTGGGGCAGCGACAGATACGCAGTATTTT
CDR3aa: CAWSGAATDTQYF

v_gene: TRBV4-1
abundance: .
j_gene: TRBJ2-3
d_gene: .
CDR3nt: TGCGCCAGCAGCCAAGAGCCTACAGATACGCAGTATTTT
CDR3aa: CASSQEPTDTQYF

v_gene: TRBV6-5
abundance: .
j_gene: TRBJ2-7
d_gene: TRBD1
CDR3nt: TGTGCCAGCAGGACAAGGGGGCGCTACGAGCAGTACTTC
CDR3aa: CASRTRGRYEQYF

v_gene: TRBV28
abundance: .
j_gene: TRBJ1-4
d_gene: .
CDR3nt: TGTGCCAGCAGTCTTGGGACCTCAAATGAAAAACTGTTTTTT
CDR3aa: CASSLGTSNEKLFF

v_gene: TRBV5-1
abundance: .
j_gene: TRBJ2-5
d_gene: TRBD1
CDR3nt: TGCGCCAGCAGCTTGACAGGGGAAGAGACCCAGTACTTC
CDR3aa: CASSLTGEETQYF

v_gene: TRBV7-2
abundance: .
j_gene: TRBJ2-1
d_gene: TRBD2
CDR3nt: TGTGCCAGCAGTTCCGGGACTAGCTCCAATGAGCAGTTCTTC
CDR3aa: CASSSGTSSNEQFF

v_gene: TRBV6-5
abundance: .
j_gene: TRBJ2-5
d_gene: .
CDR3nt: TGTGCCAGCAGTTACGCGGGACACAAGGGGGAGACCCAGTACTTC
CDR3aa: CASSYAGHKGETQYF

v_gene: TRBV6-1
abundance: .
j_gene: TRBJ2-7
d_gene: TRBD2
CDR3nt: TGTGCCAGCATGGTGGGAGGGAGGGGCCTCGAGCAGTACTTC
CDR3aa: CASMVGGRGLEQYF

v_gene: TRBV6-6
abundance: .
j_gene: TRBJ2-3
d_gene: .
CDR3nt: TGTGCCAGCAGTCACGGGGCAGATACGCAGTATTTT
CDR3aa: CASSHGADTQYF

v_gene: TRBV6-1
abundance: .
j_gene: TRBJ1-5
d_gene: TRBD1
CDR3nt: TGTGCCAGCAGTGAGGGGACAGGGGGGAAGCGGCCCCAGCATTTT
CDR3aa: CASSEGTGGKRPQHF

v_gene: TRBV6-1
abundance: .
j_gene: TRBJ2-7
d_gene: .
CDR3nt: TGTGCCAGCAGCGAAGGGGGGTACGGCTACGAGCAGTACTTC
CDR3aa: CASSEGGYGYEQYF

v_gene: TRBV7-2
abundance: .
j_gene: TRBJ1-4
d_gene: .
CDR3nt: TGTGCCAGCAGCTTCCAGGGTGGAAAACTGTTTTTT
CDR3aa: CASSFQGGKLFF

v_gene: TRBV11-2
abundance: .
j_gene: TRBJ1-5
d_gene: .
CDR3nt: TGTGCCAGCAGCCAGGGAGTGGGACAGCCCCAGCATTTT
CDR3aa: CASSQGVGQPQHF

v_gene: TRBV10-2
abundance: few
j_gene: TRBJ1-5
d_gene: .
CDR3nt: TGCGCCAGCGAGCCAGGAGACAGAGCAGGACCCCAGCATTTT
CDR3aa: CASEPGDRAGPQHF

v_gene: TRBV30
abundance: .
j_gene: TRBJ1-2
d_gene: .
CDR3nt: TGTGCCTGGAGTGTATCGGCAGGAGGCTATGGCTACACCTTC
CDR3aa: CAWSVSAGGYGYTF

v_gene: TRBV7-6
abundance: .
j_gene: TRBJ2-3
d_gene: TRBD2
CDR3nt: TGTGCCAGCAGCTTAGCGCCAGCGGGGAACTCAGATACGCAGTATTTT
CDR3aa: CASSLAPAGNSDTQYF

v_gene: TRBV30
abundance: .
j_gene: TRBJ1-4
d_gene: .
CDR3nt: TGTGCCTGGAGTGTACTCTCCCAGACGGGTGAAAAACTGTTTTTT
CDR3aa: CAWSVLSQTGEKLFF

v_gene: TRBV28
abundance: .
j_gene: TRBJ1-4
d_gene: .
CDR3nt: TGTGCCAGCAGCTTGAGACAGGCGCAACAGGGAAAACTGTTTTTT
CDR3aa: CASSLRQAQQGKLFF

v_gene: TRBV2
abundance: .
j_gene: TRBJ2-7
d_gene: .
CDR3nt: TGTGCCAGCAGTGAAGCACGGGCGATGCAGTACTTC
CDR3aa: CASSEARAMQYF

v_gene: TRBV27
abundance: few
j_gene: TRBJ2-7
d_gene: .
CDR3nt: TGTGCCAGCAGCTCCCGGCTTCACGAGCAGTACTTC
CDR3aa: CASSSRLHEQYF

v_gene: TRBV7-9
abundance: .
j_gene: TRBJ1-3
d_gene: .
CDR3nt: TGTGCCAGCAGCGTCGACCGTTTCTCTGGAAACACCATATATTTT
CDR3aa: CASSVDRFSGNTIYF

v_gene: TRBV28
abundance: once
j_gene: TRBJ2-7
d_gene: .
CDR3nt: TGTGCCATATTACGGGGTTCCTACGAGCAGTACTTC
CDR3aa: CAILRGSYEQYF

v_gene: TRBV7-9
abundance: few
j_gene: TRBJ2-2
d_gene: TRBD2
CDR3nt: TGTGCCAGCAGCTCGGGACTAGCCCCCACCGGGGAGCTGTTTTTT
CDR3aa: CASSSGLAPTGELFF

v_gene: TRBV7-8
abundance: .
j_gene: TRBJ2-2
d_gene: .
CDR3nt: TGTGCCAGCAGCCTTCACGGGGAGCTGTTTTTT
CDR3aa: CASSLHGELFF

v_gene: TRBV5-1
abundance: once
j_gene: TRBJ2-3
d_gene: TRBD1
CDR3nt: TGCGCCAGCAGCTTGGGAGGGGGCAACACAGATACGCAGTATTTT
CDR3aa: CASSLGGGNTDTQYF

v_gene: TRBV7-3
abundance: .
j_gene: TRBJ2-1
d_gene: .
CDR3nt: TGTGCCAGCAGCCAGGGTACTAGTTCCTACAATGAGCAGTTCTTC
CDR3aa: CASSQGTSSYNEQFF

v_gene: TRBV4-1
abundance: .
j_gene: TRBJ2-2
d_gene: TRBD2
CDR3nt: TGCGCCAGCAGCCGACAACTAGCGGTGAACACCGGGGAGCTGTTTTTT
CDR3aa: CASSRQLAVNTGELFF

v_gene: TRBV2
abundance: .
j_gene: TRBJ1-5
d_gene: .
CDR3nt: TGTGCCAGCAGTGGAGGGGAGGGTAATCAGCCCCAGCATTTT
CDR3aa: CASSGGEGNQPQHF

v_gene: TRBV6-1
abundance: .
j_gene: TRBJ2-7
d_gene: TRBD1
CDR3nt: TGTGCCAGCAGACGGGACAGTCCCTACGAGCAGTACTTC
CDR3aa: CASRRDSPYEQYF

v_gene: TRBV7-8
abundance: .
j_gene: TRBJ2-7
d_gene: TRBD1
CDR3nt: TGTGCCAGCAGCCCCCGGACAGGGAACTACGAGCAGTACTTC
CDR3aa: CASSPRTGNYEQYF

v_gene: TRBV5-6
abundance: .
j_gene: TRBJ2-4
d_gene: .
CDR3nt: TGTGCCAGCAGCTTGGTAGGTGACAAAAACATTCAGTACTTC
CDR3aa: CASSLVGDKNIQYF